A selection of T cell receptor beta chains follows, all from one sample in a study of glioma-infiltrating T cells. TCRdb re-analysed the multiplex PCR reads in MiXCR, keeping a single row per CDR3 protein. The repertoire has about 140,000 distinct CDR3 sequences, approximately 40% of them found once; the top ten carry around 18%. Sequencing was done on a sample of glioma tissue, nonneoplastic brain tissue, or PBMCs (not recorded which). All receptors come from a human donor with low-grade glioma or glioblastoma, undergoing nonglioma brain surgery, or in good health (not recorded which). CDR3s include the opening cysteine and the closing phenylalanine or tryptophan. The D gene is left open where the match is weak. Part of the rows lack a size; the others show once, few, many or a class for expanded clones.

size: few
V: TRBV4-2
length: 18
J: TRBJ2-5
D: TRBD2
DNA: TGTGCCAGCAGCCAAGCCCCAGGATTAGCGGGAGAGCAAGAGACCCAGTACTTC
CDR3: CASSQAPGLAGEQETQYF

size: .
V: TRBV20-1
length: 16
J: TRBJ1-5
D: .
DNA: TGCAGTGCTAGAGATTCGAGGGAGGTTAGCAATCAGCCCCAGCATTTT
CDR3: CSARDSREVSNQPQHF

size: few
V: TRBV6-2/TRBV6-3
length: 13
J: TRBJ2-1
D: TRBD1
DNA: TGTGCCAGCAGTTACACAGGGGGGTTTGAGCAGTTCTTC
CDR3: CASSYTGGFEQFF

size: .
V: TRBV6-2/TRBV6-3
length: 14
J: TRBJ2-7
D: TRBD1
DNA: TGTGCCAGCAGTTACTTCGCAGGGGGCAACGAGCAGTACTTC
CDR3: CASSYFAGGNEQYF

size: .
V: TRBV5-1
length: 15
J: TRBJ2-1
D: .
DNA: TGCGCCAGCAGCCCGGACCACCAGAATTACAATGAGCAGTTCTTC
CDR3: CASSPDHQNYNEQFF

size: .
V: TRBV5-1
length: 17
J: TRBJ2-1
D: TRBD1
DNA: TGCGCCAGCAGCTTGGTAGTCGACAGGGGCTCCTACAATGAGCAGTTCTTC
CDR3: CASSLVVDRGSYNEQFF

size: .
V: TRBV4-3
length: 14
J: TRBJ1-1
D: .
DNA: TGCGCCAGCAGCTCCCCGGGGGCGAACACTGAAGCTTTCTTT
CDR3: CASSSPGANTEAFF

size: many
V: TRBV6-2/TRBV6-3
length: 15
J: TRBJ2-7
D: TRBD1
DNA: TGTGCCAGCAGTTCCGCCGGGACAGGGTCCTACGAGCAGTACTTC
CDR3: CASSSAGTGSYEQYF

size: many
V: TRBV12-3/TRBV12-4
length: 11
J: TRBJ2-5
D: .
DNA: TGTGCCAGCAGTTCAGAAGAGACCCAGTACTTC
CDR3: CASSSEETQYF

size: .
V: TRBV6-1
length: 15
J: TRBJ2-7
D: .
DNA: TGTGCCAGCAGTCAATACGCCGACCCAACCTACGAGCAGTACTTC
CDR3: CASSQYADPTYEQYF

size: few
V: TRBV6-1
length: 13
J: TRBJ1-1
D: .
DNA: TGTGCCAGCAGCACGGGAGAGAACACTGAAGCTTTCTTT
CDR3: CASSTGENTEAFF

size: .
V: TRBV7-9
length: 14
J: TRBJ1-1
D: .
DNA: TGTGCCAGCACCCACCCGAGGGAGGACACTGAAGCTTTCTTT
CDR3: CASTHPREDTEAFF

size: .
V: TRBV6-1
length: 14
J: TRBJ1-2
D: .
DNA: TGTGCCAGCAGTGAAGCGCGCCTGGCAGATGGCTACACCTTC
CDR3: CASSEARLADGYTF

size: once
V: TRBV7-2
length: 13
J: TRBJ1-1
D: .
DNA: TGTGCCAGCAGCTTCGATCAGGGCACTGAAGCTTTCTTT
CDR3: CASSFDQGTEAFF

size: .
V: TRBV10-3
length: 13
J: TRBJ1-1
D: .
DNA: TGTGCCATCAGTGAGTCGAGAATTGGGGCTGCTTTCTTT
CDR3: CAISESRIGAAFF

size: few
V: TRBV15
length: 15
J: TRBJ2-7
D: .
DNA: TGTGCCACCAGCAGAGAGGGACAAAACTACTACGAGCAGTACTTC
CDR3: CATSREGQNYYEQYF

size: .
V: TRBV7-8
length: 13
J: TRBJ2-3
D: .
DNA: TGTGCCAGCAGCGAATGGACCCTTGGTACGCAGTATTTT
CDR3: CASSEWTLGTQYF

size: .
V: TRBV29-1
length: 11
J: TRBJ1-1
D: .
DNA: TGCAGCGTTGAAGATGGGGCTGAAGCTTTCTTT
CDR3: CSVEDGAEAFF

size: .
V: TRBV19
length: 13
J: TRBJ2-1
D: .
DNA: TGTGCCAGTAGCAAATTCGGGGACAATGAGCAGTTCTTC
CDR3: CASSKFGDNEQFF

size: .
V: TRBV6-1
length: 14
J: TRBJ2-1
D: .
DNA: TGTGCCAGCAGAACAGGGAGCTCCTACAATGAGCAGTTCTTC
CDR3: CASRTGSSYNEQFF

size: few
V: TRBV7-2
length: 15
J: TRBJ2-1
D: .
DNA: TGTGCCAGCAGCCCTATGGGACCCGGGTACGATGAGCAGTTCTTC
CDR3: CASSPMGPGYDEQFF

size: .
V: TRBV7-9
length: 14
J: TRBJ1-6
D: .
DNA: TGTGCCAGCAGCCAAGCGGGGTGCGGGTCACCCCTCCACTTT
CDR3: CASSQAGCGSPLHF

size: .
V: TRBV6-5
length: 14
J: TRBJ2-7
D: TRBD1
DNA: TGTGCCAGCAGCGCGGACAGGGGTGTGCACGAGCAGTACTTC
CDR3: CASSADRGVHEQYF

size: .
V: TRBV24-1
length: 14
J: TRBJ1-1
D: .
DNA: TGTGCCACCAGTGAAGGCAGGGTGAACACTGAAGCTTTCTTT
CDR3: CATSEGRVNTEAFF